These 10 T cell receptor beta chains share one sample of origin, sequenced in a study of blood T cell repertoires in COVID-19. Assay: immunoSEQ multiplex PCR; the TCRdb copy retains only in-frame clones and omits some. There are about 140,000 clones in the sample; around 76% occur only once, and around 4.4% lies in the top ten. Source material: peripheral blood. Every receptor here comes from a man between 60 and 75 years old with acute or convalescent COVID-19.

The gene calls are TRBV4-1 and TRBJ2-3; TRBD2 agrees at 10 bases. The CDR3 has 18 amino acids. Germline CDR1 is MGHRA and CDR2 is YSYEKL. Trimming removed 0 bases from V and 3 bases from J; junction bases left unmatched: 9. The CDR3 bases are TGCGCCAGCAGCCAAGAAGTGTTAGCGGGAGGTAGAACAGATACGCAGTATTTT. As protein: CASSQEVLAGGRTDTQYF.

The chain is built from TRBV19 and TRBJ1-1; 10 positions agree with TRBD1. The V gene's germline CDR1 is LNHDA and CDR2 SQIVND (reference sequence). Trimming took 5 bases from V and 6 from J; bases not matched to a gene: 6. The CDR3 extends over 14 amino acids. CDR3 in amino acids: CASSPRGTGAEAFF. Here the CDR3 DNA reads TGTGCCAGTAGTCCAAGGGGGACAGGGGCTGAAGCTTTCTTT.

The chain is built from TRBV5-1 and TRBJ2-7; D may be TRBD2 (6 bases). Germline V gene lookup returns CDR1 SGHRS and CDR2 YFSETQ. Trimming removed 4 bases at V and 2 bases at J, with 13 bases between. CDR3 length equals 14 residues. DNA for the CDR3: TGCGCCAGCAGCCCCAGGGAGGCCGCCTACGAGCAGTACTTC. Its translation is CASSPREAAYEQYF.

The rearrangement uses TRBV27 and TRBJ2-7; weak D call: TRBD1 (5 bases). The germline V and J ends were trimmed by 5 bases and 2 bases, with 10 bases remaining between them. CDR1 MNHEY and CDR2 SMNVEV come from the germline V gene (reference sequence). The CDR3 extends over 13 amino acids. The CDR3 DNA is TGTGCCAGCAGTACAGGCAGGGCCTACGAGCAGTACTTC. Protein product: CASSTGRAYEQYF.

The CDR3 protein is CASSSRLASSDTQYF. CDR3 DNA: TGTGCCAGCAGCTCCCGACTAGCGAGCTCAGATACGCAGTATTTT. The chain combines TRBV5-4 with TRBJ2-3; 8 bases are a match to TRBD2. The CDR3 runs to 15 residues. J was trimmed by 4 bases and V by 3 bases; bases with no gene match: 7. Per the germline V gene, CDR1 is SGHNT and CDR2 is YYREEE (reference sequence).

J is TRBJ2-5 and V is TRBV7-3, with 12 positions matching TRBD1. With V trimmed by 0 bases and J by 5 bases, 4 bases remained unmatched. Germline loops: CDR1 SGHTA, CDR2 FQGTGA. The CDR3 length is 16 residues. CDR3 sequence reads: CASSLTGTGGAETQYF. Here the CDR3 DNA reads TGTGCCAGCAGCTTAACGGGGACAGGGGGCGCGGAGACCCAGTACTTC.

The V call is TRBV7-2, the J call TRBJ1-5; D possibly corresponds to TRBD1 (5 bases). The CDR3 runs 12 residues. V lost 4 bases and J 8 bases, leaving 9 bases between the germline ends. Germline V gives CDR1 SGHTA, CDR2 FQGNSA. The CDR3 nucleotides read TGTGCCAGCAGCTCCCGGGGGGAGCCCCAGCATTTT. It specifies CASSSRGEPQHF.

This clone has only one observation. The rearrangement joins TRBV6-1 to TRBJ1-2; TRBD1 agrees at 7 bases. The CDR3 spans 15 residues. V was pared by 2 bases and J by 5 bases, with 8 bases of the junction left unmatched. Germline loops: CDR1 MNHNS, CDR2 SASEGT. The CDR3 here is CASSELSTGNYGYTF. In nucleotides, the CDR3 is TGTGCCAGCAGTGAACTTTCGACAGGGAATTATGGCTACACCTTC.

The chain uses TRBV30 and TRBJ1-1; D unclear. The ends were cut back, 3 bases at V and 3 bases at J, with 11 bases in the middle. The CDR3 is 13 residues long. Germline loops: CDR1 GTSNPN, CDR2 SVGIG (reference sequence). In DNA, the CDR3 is TGTGCCTGGAGCGTCCAAAGCGACACTGAAGCTTTCTTT. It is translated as CAWSVQSDTEAFF. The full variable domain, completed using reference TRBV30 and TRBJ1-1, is SQTIHQWPATLVQPVGSPLSLECTVEGTSNPNLYWYRQAAGRGLQLLFYSVGIGQISSEVPQNLSASRPQDRQFILSSKKLLLSDSGFYLCAWSVQSDTEAFFGQGTRLTVV.

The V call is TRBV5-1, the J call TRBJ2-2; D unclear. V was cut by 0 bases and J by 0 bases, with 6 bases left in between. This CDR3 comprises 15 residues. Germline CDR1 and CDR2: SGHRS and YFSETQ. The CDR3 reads CASSLAGSNTGELFF. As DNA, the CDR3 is TGCGCCAGCAGCTTGGCCGGGTCGAACACCGGGGAGCTGTTTTTT.